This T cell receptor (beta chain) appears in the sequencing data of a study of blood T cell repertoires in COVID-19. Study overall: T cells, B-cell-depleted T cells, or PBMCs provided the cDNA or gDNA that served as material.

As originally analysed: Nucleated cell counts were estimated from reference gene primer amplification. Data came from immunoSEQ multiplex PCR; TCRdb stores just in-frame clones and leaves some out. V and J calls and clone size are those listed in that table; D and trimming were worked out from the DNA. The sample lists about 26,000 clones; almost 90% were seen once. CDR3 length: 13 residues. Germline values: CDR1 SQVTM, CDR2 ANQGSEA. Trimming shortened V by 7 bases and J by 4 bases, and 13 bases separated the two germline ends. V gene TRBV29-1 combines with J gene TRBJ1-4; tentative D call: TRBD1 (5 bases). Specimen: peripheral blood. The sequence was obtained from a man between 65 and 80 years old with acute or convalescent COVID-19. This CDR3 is CSAQGSGNEKLFF. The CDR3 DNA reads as TGCAGCGCCCAGGGATCGGGTAATGAAAAACTGTTTTTT.